This T cell receptor beta chain is drawn from a study of blood T cell repertoires in COVID-19. Participant ages covered about 18 to 95 years across around 22 US areas. Recovered participants had two consecutive negative NP/OP PCR tests, healthcare professional clearance, or symptom resolution. Original handling: Amplification from reference gene primers served as the basis for estimated nucleated cell counts. Profiling relied on immunoSEQ multiplex PCR, and the TCRdb table lists in-frame clones only, not all of them. V, J and clone size reflect that table, while D and trimming were determined from the DNA. The table shows 310,000 or so clones, with 80% to 90% occurring only once. V lost 6 bases, J lost 2 bases, and 11 bases lay in between. The CDR3 is 13 amino acids. In germline, CDR1 is MDHEN, CDR2 SYDVKM.

The rearrangement links TRBV28 to TRBJ2-7; D is possibly TRBD2 (6 bases). The specimen was PBMCs or T cells enriched from blood (not recorded which). The clonotype comes from a woman aged 18-29 years who had recovered from COVID-19. CDR3 amino acids: CASSAGLTYEQYF. In nucleotides, the CDR3 is TGTGCCAGCAGCGCGGGACTGACCTACGAGCAGTACTTC. Together with reference TRBV28 and TRBJ2-7, the CDR3 gives the full variable domain: DVKVTQSSRYLVKRTGEKVFLECVQDMDHENMFWYRQDPGLGLRLIYFSYDVKMKEKGDIPEGYSVSREKKERFSLILESASTNQTSMYLCASSAGLTYEQYFGPGTRLTVT.